This TCR beta chain was recovered during a study of OX40 agonist ivuxolimab in advanced cancers. As to this clone: Its antigen is currently unknown.

Study results and caveats: Partly responding patients at 0.1-3.0 mg/kg showed some of the smallest clonal expansion.

This CDR3 contains 17 residues. The germline V gene has CDR1 SNHLY and CDR2 FYNNEI. The V and J ends lost 7 bases and 1 base, in that order; junction bases with no gene match: 10. TCRdb's copy holds only in-frame clones and misses some; the assay was immunoSEQ multiplex PCR. The table lists over 50,000 clones, 80% to 95% of them singletons, with around 25% in the top ten. The rearrangement uses TRBV2 and TRBJ2-6; 7 bases map to TRBD2. The input for sequencing was CD4+ or CD8+ T cells sorted from blood, taken in a trial of the OX40 agonist ivuxolimab. The receptor was isolated from an adult with an advanced solid tumor such as melanoma, head and neck, liver or kidney cancer. The CDR3 region has the DNA TGTGCCAGCATTAGGGGAGCGGGACTATCTGGGGCCAACGTCCTGACTTTC. It translates to CASIRGAGLSGANVLTF.